The T cell receptor (beta chain) described here comes from a study of response to subunit inactivated influenza vaccine. Study-wide findings and caveats: Few new T cells, the authors suggested, are recruited by each seasonal influenza vaccination.

The CDR3 has 13 amino acids. From germline, CDR1 is SGHRS and CDR2 YFSETQ. Between the trimmed V and J ends, which lost 6 bases and 1 base, there was a span of 9 bases. MiXCR was run by TCRdb on the RT-PCR reads, yielding one entry per CDR3 protein. This table holds about 500,000 distinct CDR3 sequences, approximately 17% found once. Note on this clonotype: The antigen is undetermined.

Sequencing used CD4+ T cells sorted from PBMCs, obtained around 25 months after vaccination. The genes are TRBV5-1 and TRBJ2-3; tentative D call: TRBD1 (6 bases). This sequence originates from a man aged 50-75 years who received an inactivated influenza vaccine. CDR3 in DNA: TGCGCCAGCACCAAGGGGGGCACAGATACGCAGTATTTT. This encodes CASTKGGTDTQYF.